These 32 T cell receptor beta chains originate from one sample sequenced in a study of T-cell memory formation after mild COVID-19. TCRdb analysed the 5' RACE reads with MiXCR anew, one entry per CDR3 protein. The sample consists of about 320,000 distinct CDR3 sequences, roughly an eighth of them appearing once. The sequenced material came from PBMCs or a T cell subset sorted from them (not recorded which). These receptors came from a man aged 18 to 29 who had mild COVID-19 (a few samples of this study predate the infection). Cell type and time point are not known.

This clonotype was observed a handful of times. The DNA of the CDR3 is TGTGCCAGCAGTTATGATGCTCGAAATTACGAGCAGTACTTC. Its protein product is CASSYDARNYEQYF. V is TRBV6-6 and J is TRBJ2-7; no definite D call. Trimming stripped 3 bases from V and 4 bases from J, with 13 bases between. The CDR3 extends over 14 amino acids. Germline V gene lookup returns CDR1 MNHNY and CDR2 SVGAGI (reference sequence).

The V gene is TRBV9, the J gene TRBJ1-1, with D unclear. V was clipped by 3 bases and J by 1 base, with 10 bases between them. CDR3 length: 14 residues. CDR1 and CDR2 (germline): SGDLS, YYNGEE. The CDR3 reads CASSASVGNTEAFF. In DNA form, the CDR3 reads TGTGCCAGCAGCGCTAGTGTGGGGAACACTGAAGCTTTCTTT.

The genes are TRBV6-1 and TRBJ1-6; 7 nucleotides align to TRBD1. V was clipped by 5 bases and J by 13 bases; unmatched bases: 8. Germline V gene sequence: CDR1 MNHNS, CDR2 SASEGT. The CDR3 length is 13 residues. For the CDR3, the DNA is TGTGCCAGCAGTTCTACTCAGGGGGTCCCCCTCCACTTT. Translating gives CASSSTQGVPLHF.

This clonotype has only a few counts. The rearrangement uses TRBV6-6 and TRBJ2-1, with a possible D match to TRBD1 (6 bases). CDR3 size: 12 residues. Germline V gene lookup returns CDR1 MNHNY and CDR2 SVGAGI (reference sequence). Trimming removed 7 bases at V and 5 bases at J, with 9 bases between. The CDR3 reads CASMAGDNEQFF. The CDR3 DNA reads as TGTGCCAGCATGGCAGGGGACAATGAGCAGTTCTTC.

The chain is built from TRBV29-1 and TRBJ1-4; weak D call: TRBD1 (6 bases). The germline CDR1 and CDR2 sequences are SQVTM and ANQGSEA. The ends were cut back, 8 bases at V and 8 bases at J, with 18 bases in the middle. The CDR3 has 13 amino acids. CDR3 nucleotides: TGCAGCACCCGGGACAACCATGGGGAAAAACTGTTTTTT. Translating gives CSTRDNHGEKLFF.

This clonotype came up many times. The chain is built from TRBV7-9 and TRBJ1-2; 9 bases map to TRBD1. CDR3 length: 15 amino acids. Trimming took 1 base from V and 4 from J; bases not matched to a gene: 4. Per the germline V gene, CDR1 is SEHNR and CDR2 is FQNEAQ (reference sequence). The CDR3 nucleotides are TGTGCCAGCAGCTTAGGGACAGGGGTCGCCTATGGCTACACCTTC. Amino acid sequence: CASSLGTGVAYGYTF. Together with reference TRBV7-9 and TRBJ1-2, the CDR3 gives the full variable domain: DTGVSQNPRHKITKRGQNVTFRCDPISEHNRLYWYRQTLGQGPEFLTYFQNEAQLEKSRLLSDRFSAERPKGSFSTLEIQRTEQGDSAMYLCASSLGTGVAYGYTFGSGTRLTVV.

This clonotype was seen a handful of times. The CDR3 is CAISVPKSGALVTDTQYF. The CDR3 DNA sequence: TGTGCCATCAGTGTCCCCAAGTCAGGAGCGCTAGTCACAGATACGCAGTATTTT. The rearrangement uses TRBV10-3 and TRBJ2-3; no clear D. The CDR3 length is 18 residues. Trimming removed 4 bases from V and 2 bases from J, with 22 bases in between. Germline V lookup: CDR1 ENHRY, CDR2 SYGVKD.

The V and J genes are TRBV5-1 and TRBJ1-1; no clear D gene. CDR1 is SGHRS and CDR2 is YFSETQ in the germline V gene. This CDR3 has 13 residues. Trimming removed 6 bases from V and 4 bases from J, with 13 bases in between. The CDR3 bases are TGCGCCAGCACCGCCAAGGGCGTCACTGAAGCTTTCTTT. It translates to CASTAKGVTEAFF.

This clonotype was seen a few times. The gene calls are TRBV6-5 and TRBJ2-7; 8 nucleotides match TRBD1. Germline trimming cut 2 bases from V and 0 bases from J; bases unmatched to any gene: 3. The CDR3 extends over 15 amino acids. Germline values: CDR1 MNHEY, CDR2 SVGAGI. Here the CDR3 reads CASSYAGGPSYEQYV. CDR3 sequence (DNA): TGTGCCAGCAGTTACGCAGGGGGCCCCTCCTACGAGCAGTACGTC.

This rearrangement joins TRBV2 to TRBJ2-5; D assignment may be TRBD1 or TRBD2 (5 bases each). Germline V CDR1 and CDR2: SNHLY, FYNNEI. V lost 4 bases and J 5 bases, leaving 14 bases between the germline ends. The CDR3 is made up of 14 amino acids. The CDR3 coding sequence is TGTGCCAGCAGTGTGTGGGGGTCGCAGGAGACCCAGTACTTC. This codes for CASSVWGSQETQYF. Supplemented by reference TRBV2 and TRBJ2-5, the full variable domain reads EPEVTQTPSHQVTQMGQEVILRCVPISNHLYFYWYRQILGQKVEFLVSFYNNEISEKSEIFDDQFSVERPDGSNFTLKIRSTKLEDSAMYFCASSVWGSQETQYFGPGTRLLVL.

This clonotype was recorded many times. This chain uses TRBV3-1 with TRBJ2-5, with 8 positions matching TRBD2. The ends lost 5 bases at V and 5 bases at J; junction bases unmatched: 1. The CDR3 loop spans 12 amino acids. Germline CDR1 LGHDT, CDR2 YNNKEL (reference sequence). The CDR3 is CASSASGETQYF. The CDR3 DNA follows: TGTGCCAGCAGCGCTAGCGGGGAGACCCAGTACTTC.

The V gene is TRBV7-9, the J gene TRBJ2-3, with TRBD2 identical over 8 bases. J gave up 2 bases and V 5 bases, and 9 bases lay outside the gene matches. The CDR3 extends over 16 amino acids. Germline loops: CDR1 SEHNR, CDR2 FQNEAQ (reference sequence). The chain's CDR3 is CASSPLSGGYTDTQYF. As DNA, the CDR3 is TGTGCCAGCAGCCCGCTGAGCGGGGGCTACACAGATACGCAGTATTTT.

This clonotype was counted a few times. The V call is TRBV4-3, the J call TRBJ1-4; D not resolved. Trimming left V 0 bases short and J 7 bases short, with 15 bases between. Germline CDR1 and CDR2: LGHNA and YSLEER. The CDR3 covers 16 residues. As DNA, the CDR3 is TGCGCCAGCAGCCAAGATCGCGACACCTGGGGTGAAAAACTGTTTTTT. Protein: CASSQDRDTWGEKLFF.

This clonotype was seen a few times. The chain has TRBV27 and TRBJ1-4, with a tentative D call TRBD1 (6 bases). The germline V and J ends were trimmed by 6 bases and 6 bases, with 17 bases remaining between them. Germline V CDR1 and CDR2: MNHEY, SMNVEV (reference sequence). CDR3 length: 15 residues. CDR3: CASRAYRVGDEKLFF. The CDR3 DNA follows: TGTGCCAGCAGAGCCTACAGGGTAGGAGATGAAAAACTGTTTTTT.

This sequence joins TRBV12-3 or TRBV12-4 and TRBJ2-1; either TRBD1 or TRBD2 may fit D (5 bases each). The CDR3 is 11 residues long. Trimming removed 1 base from V and 14 bases from J, with 9 bases in between. CDR3 sequence (DNA): TGTGCCAGCAGTTTAGGGGACCGGAAGTTCTTC. Protein sequence: CASSLGDRKFF.

This clonotype occurred many times. The chain employs TRBV5-1 and TRBJ1-1; 7 bases match TRBD1. The CDR3 sequence is 13 residues long. Germline assignment: CDR1 SGHRS and CDR2 YFSETQ. Germline trimming cut 4 bases from V and 7 bases from J; bases unmatched to any gene: 7. In DNA, the CDR3 is TGCGCCAGCAGCCGGGACAGTGAGAATGAAGCTTTCTTT. It is translated as CASSRDSENEAFF.

The chain uses TRBV29-1 and TRBJ2-2, with 10 bases aligning to TRBD1. CDR1 and CDR2 from the germline V gene are SQVTM and ANQGSEA. V lost 8 bases and J lost 2; bases outside the gene matches: 5. CDR3 length: 14 amino acids. In DNA, the CDR3 is TGCAGCACCGGGACAGGGGATAACACCGGGGAGCTGTTTTTT. Amino acid sequence: CSTGTGDNTGELFF.

This clonotype was detected many times. Here the CDR3 reads CASSPMWGTDQPQHF. DNA for the CDR3: TGTGCCAGCAGCCCAATGTGGGGGACGGATCAGCCCCAGCATTTT. The chain carries TRBV7-8 and TRBJ1-5, with a possible D match to TRBD1 (5 bases). Looked up from germline, CDR1 is SGHVS and CDR2 is FQNEAQ. This CDR3 comprises 15 residues. V was shortened by 5 bases and J by 5 bases, with 16 bases between the two germline ends. The full variable domain, with the rest looked up from reference TRBV7-8 and TRBJ1-5, is GAGVSQSPRYKVAKRGQDVALRCDPISGHVSLFWYQQALGQGPEFLTYFQNEAQLDKSGLPSDRFFAERPEGSVSTLKIQRTQQEDSAVYLCASSPMWGTDQPQHFGDGTRLSIL.

The chain recombines TRBV28 with TRBJ2-7; D remains unclear. Germline CDR1 is MDHEN and CDR2 is SYDVKM. CDR3 size: 14 residues. The V end was cut by 6 bases, the J end by 5 bases, with 17 bases between. CDR3 in DNA: TGTGCCAGCAGCCCCGGACGGAGAGGAGACGAGCAGTACGTC. Amino acid sequence: CASSPGRRGDEQYV.

In its sample, this clonotype was seen many times. This chain connects TRBV7-9 to TRBJ1-3; D possibly corresponds to TRBD1 (5 bases). Trimming removed 5 bases at V and 0 bases at J, with 11 bases between. The CDR3 runs to 15 residues. CDR1 is SEHNR and CDR2 is FQNEAQ in the germline V gene (reference sequence). In nucleotides, the CDR3 is TGTGCCAGCAGCCCAAGGGGTAACTCTGGAAACACCATATATTTT. Translation gives CASSPRGNSGNTIYF.

DNA for the CDR3: TGTGCCAGCAGTTTATGGGACATAGGTAGCAATCAGCCCCAGCATTTT. It is translated as CASSLWDIGSNQPQHF. This chain uses TRBV28 with TRBJ1-5; possible D gene TRBD1, 5 bases. Germline CDR1 MDHEN, CDR2 SYDVKM. Trimming pared 0 bases from V and 0 bases from J, leaving 9 bases between. The CDR3 totals 16 residues.

There are a few counts of this clonotype. CDR3 sequence: CASSDSLNQPQHF. The CDR3 region has the DNA TGTGCCAGCAGCGACAGTCTCAATCAGCCCCAGCATTTT. The chain uses TRBV9 and TRBJ1-5; no firm D call. Germline V gene lookup returns CDR1 SGDLS and CDR2 YYNGEE. V gave up 3 bases and J gave up 3 bases, with 7 bases separating them. CDR3 length: 13 amino acids.

There are a few counts of this clonotype. The V and J genes are TRBV25-1 and TRBJ1-4, with D uncertain. The V and J ends lost 3 bases and 1 base respectively, with 6 bases between them. Per the germline V gene, CDR1 is MGHDK and CDR2 is SYGVNS. The CDR3 covers 14 residues. In nucleotides, the CDR3 is TGTGCCAGCAGTGACAGACTAACTAATGAAAAACTGTTTTTT. Amino acid sequence: CASSDRLTNEKLFF.

This chain connects TRBV9 to TRBJ2-3; D call uncertain. V lost 0 bases and J 6 bases, leaving 14 bases between the germline ends. The V gene's germline CDR1 is SGDLS and CDR2 YYNGEE. The CDR3 is made up of 15 amino acids. The CDR3 DNA sequence: TGTGCCAGCAGCGTAGAGTTCGAGGTCGCGGATACGCAGTATTTT. Amino acid sequence: CASSVEFEVADTQYF.

The chain carries TRBV9 and TRBJ1-3; no firm D call. Trimming took off 4 bases at V and 11 bases at J, with 13 bases between the two ends. The germline gives CDR1 SGDLS, CDR2 YYNGEE. The CDR3 sequence is 12 residues long. CDR3 sequence (DNA): TGTGCCAGCAGCCCCTCCCAGGCTGCCATATATTTT. Its translation: CASSPSQAAIYF.

The J gene is TRBJ2-7, the V gene TRBV4-1; TRBD1 aligns across 8 bases. The junction had 8 bases not matched to a gene; V was cut back by 3 bases and J by 1 base. There are 16 residues in the CDR3. Germline V gives CDR1 MGHRA, CDR2 YSYEKL. In DNA, the CDR3 is TGCGCCAGCAGCCATAAGCCGACAGGGGTATCCTACGAGCAGTACTTC. Residues: CASSHKPTGVSYEQYF.

The chain is built from TRBV5-1 and TRBJ2-1, with TRBD2 as a possible D gene (5 bases). Looked up from germline, CDR1 is SGHRS and CDR2 is YFSETQ. The CDR3 is 17 amino acids. Trimming cost V 0 bases and J 4 bases, with 17 bases left between them. The CDR3 sequence is CASSLGSTGISYNEQFF. CDR3 DNA: TGCGCCAGCAGCTTGGGGAGTACGGGGATTTCTTACAATGAGCAGTTCTTC. Full variable domain (outside the CDR3, taken from reference TRBV5-1 and TRBJ2-1): KAGVTQTPRYLIKTRGQQVTLSCSPISGHRSVSWYQQTPGQGLQFLFEYFSETQRNKGNFPGRFSGRQFSNSRSEMNVSTLELGDSALYLCASSLGSTGISYNEQFFGPGTRLTVL.

This clonotype has more than one count but fewer than ten. The CDR3 loop reads CASSLVPDGNQPQHF. CDR3 sequence (DNA): TGTGCCAGCAGCTTAGTCCCGGACGGGAATCAGCCCCAGCATTTT. The V and J genes are TRBV7-2 and TRBJ1-5; no reliable D call. The CDR3 has 15 amino acids. Deletions cut 1 base from V and 4 bases from J, with 11 bases between. Germline CDR1 SGHTA, CDR2 FQGNSA.

This chain links TRBV3-1 with TRBJ2-1, with unresolved D. Looked up from germline, CDR1 is LGHDT and CDR2 is YNNKEL (reference sequence). CDR3 length equals 16 residues. V was trimmed by 3 bases and J by 4 bases, leaving 16 bases between them. Here the CDR3 reads CASSHSTSATYNEQFF. In nucleotides, the CDR3 is TGTGCCAGCAGCCACTCAACTTCAGCTACTTACAATGAGCAGTTCTTC.

This clonotype has just a few counts. The rearrangement uses TRBV7-2 and TRBJ2-5; 7 nucleotides align to TRBD2. The junction had 10 bases not matched to a gene; V was cut back by 2 bases and J by 1 base. The CDR3 extends over 17 amino acids. Germline CDR1 SGHTA, CDR2 FQGNSA. CDR3 DNA sequence: TGTGCCAGCAGCTTAAGAGGGACTACGAGGTTCCAAGAGACCCAGTACTTC. It yields the protein CASSLRGTTRFQETQYF.

This clonotype has just a few counts. In DNA, the CDR3 is TGCAGCGTTGAGAGGGGCCGACAAGAGACCCAGTACTTC. As protein: CSVERGRQETQYF. The genes are TRBV29-1 and TRBJ2-5, with D perhaps given as TRBD1 or TRBD2 (5 bases each). V lost 3 bases and J lost 2, with 10 bases in between. The CDR3 covers 13 residues. CDR1 is SQVTM and CDR2 is ANQGSEA in the germline V gene.

This clonotype appeared a few times. The chain carries TRBV20-1 and TRBJ2-1; D perhaps matches TRBD1 (5 bases). The V gene lost 3 bases and the J gene lost 7 bases, with 19 bases spanning the gap. The germline V gene encodes CDR1 DFQATT and CDR2 SNEGSKA (reference sequence). This CDR3 is built from 15 residues. The CDR3 sequence is CSASPSGQGRNEQFF. Written as DNA, the CDR3 is TGCAGTGCTAGCCCTTCTGGCCAGGGAAGGAATGAGCAGTTCTTC.